Listed below are T cell receptor beta chains from one sample, sequenced in a study of PD-1 blockade in classical Hodgkin lymphoma. The table came from immunoSEQ multiplex PCR; TCRdb's copy has only in-frame clones and leaves some out. The sample holds over 85,000 clones, roughly 81% seen once. The sequencing here drew on peripheral blood mononuclear cells (PBMCs), taken before the second cycle of nivolumab. The receptors shown here come from a human donor with classical Hodgkin lymphoma. Both conserved end residues are trimmed from each CDR3. Fields, in order: CDR3 protein, clone size, V gene, J gene. Rows give clone size only sometimes, using once, few, many, or a class for an expanded clone.

CDR3 protein: ASSPLDEQF; clone size: -; V gene: TRBV27; J gene: TRBJ2-1
CDR3 protein: ASSGAANEKLF; clone size: -; V gene: TRBV18; J gene: TRBJ1-4
CDR3 protein: SVGNSGGELF; clone size: -; V gene: TRBV29-1; J gene: TRBJ2-2
CDR3 protein: AIRKGLAGGNEQF; clone size: -; V gene: TRBV10-3; J gene: TRBJ2-1
CDR3 protein: ASSSPREDEQY; clone size: -; V gene: TRBV5-4; J gene: TRBJ2-7
CDR3 protein: ASSEDRWQLYGYT; clone size: once; V gene: TRBV6-1; J gene: TRBJ1-2
CDR3 protein: ASSPRGSYEQY; clone size: -; V gene: TRBV5-1; J gene: TRBJ2-7
CDR3 protein: ASSLVGPGELF; clone size: -; V gene: TRBV5-6; J gene: TRBJ2-2
CDR3 protein: ASSFLTGDNEKLF; clone size: -; V gene: TRBV5-1; J gene: TRBJ1-4
CDR3 protein: ASSGGSGTAQETQY; clone size: -; V gene: TRBV5-1; J gene: TRBJ2-5
CDR3 protein: ASSLLSGVTDTQY; clone size: -; V gene: TRBV5-5; J gene: TRBJ2-3
CDR3 protein: ASSLGSNFYEQY; clone size: -; V gene: TRBV7-2; J gene: TRBJ2-7
CDR3 protein: ASRTIERPGANVLT; clone size: few; V gene: TRBV27; J gene: TRBJ2-6
CDR3 protein: ASSYSTRDSYEQY; clone size: -; V gene: TRBV6-5; J gene: TRBJ2-7
CDR3 protein: ASSRQADRAYEQY; clone size: -; V gene: TRBV11-2; J gene: TRBJ2-7
CDR3 protein: AWNGLVSGELF; clone size: -; V gene: TRBV30; J gene: TRBJ2-2
CDR3 protein: ASSLLANTGELF; clone size: -; V gene: TRBV5-1; J gene: TRBJ2-2
CDR3 protein: ASSVADRGGYEQY; clone size: -; V gene: TRBV9; J gene: TRBJ2-7
CDR3 protein: ASSPPGTEKNIQY; clone size: -; V gene: TRBV5-4; J gene: TRBJ2-4
CDR3 protein: ASSLEQKNYEQY; clone size: few; V gene: TRBV5-1; J gene: TRBJ2-7
CDR3 protein: SVSLGDTQY; clone size: -; V gene: TRBV29-1; J gene: TRBJ2-3
CDR3 protein: ASKQTTVSYGYT; clone size: -; V gene: TRBV6-1; J gene: TRBJ1-2
CDR3 protein: ASSLAGGSPYNEQF; clone size: -; V gene: TRBV5-6; J gene: TRBJ2-1
CDR3 protein: ASQGSEADTQY; clone size: -; V gene: TRBV10-3; J gene: TRBJ2-3
CDR3 protein: ASSLRSGGDNEQF; clone size: -; V gene: TRBV5-1; J gene: TRBJ2-1
CDR3 protein: ASSQDRNSGYEQY; clone size: -; V gene: TRBV4-2; J gene: TRBJ2-7
CDR3 protein: AWDSLTGNTIY; clone size: -; V gene: TRBV30; J gene: TRBJ1-3
CDR3 protein: ASSLPAGGGETQY; clone size: -; V gene: TRBV7-9; J gene: TRBJ2-5
CDR3 protein: ASSYSYGGEQF; clone size: -; V gene: TRBV6-5; J gene: TRBJ2-1
CDR3 protein: ASSIRRGVGYGYT; clone size: -; V gene: TRBV19; J gene: TRBJ1-2
CDR3 protein: ASSLGLAGANTGELF; clone size: few; V gene: TRBV5-1; J gene: TRBJ2-2
CDR3 protein: ASTPGLGGTEAF; clone size: -; V gene: TRBV9; J gene: TRBJ1-1
CDR3 protein: ASSSIRQGKGTEAF; clone size: few; V gene: TRBV5-4; J gene: TRBJ1-1
CDR3 protein: ASSSGTVYEQY; clone size: -; V gene: TRBV5-1; J gene: TRBJ2-7
CDR3 protein: ASNLYPPNNEQF; clone size: -; V gene: TRBV7-2; J gene: TRBJ2-1
CDR3 protein: ASTVRTSNTDTQY; clone size: -; V gene: TRBV7-2; J gene: TRBJ2-3
CDR3 protein: ASSQGESGANVLT; clone size: -; V gene: TRBV14; J gene: TRBJ2-6
CDR3 protein: ASSFSLAGRSDTQY; clone size: -; V gene: TRBV11-2; J gene: TRBJ2-3
CDR3 protein: ASSVMGYGEQY; clone size: -; V gene: TRBV2; J gene: TRBJ2-7
CDR3 protein: AILPGGPTGELF; clone size: -; V gene: TRBV10-3; J gene: TRBJ2-2
CDR3 protein: AISASGGAGEKLF; clone size: -; V gene: TRBV10-3; J gene: TRBJ1-4
CDR3 protein: ASSATSVDTQY; clone size: -; V gene: TRBV9; J gene: TRBJ2-3
CDR3 protein: ASSRSGIGETQY; clone size: -; V gene: TRBV5-1; J gene: TRBJ2-5
CDR3 protein: ASSRLAGVRDTQY; clone size: -; V gene: TRBV7-9; J gene: TRBJ2-3
CDR3 protein: ASSQNCIVDTQY; clone size: -; V gene: TRBV23-1; J gene: TRBJ2-3
CDR3 protein: ASRTIGPNYGYT; clone size: -; V gene: TRBV28; J gene: TRBJ1-2
CDR3 protein: ASSPGTKNTEAF; clone size: -; V gene: TRBV11-2; J gene: TRBJ1-1
CDR3 protein: ASSPGLASTDTQY; clone size: -; V gene: TRBV14; J gene: TRBJ2-3